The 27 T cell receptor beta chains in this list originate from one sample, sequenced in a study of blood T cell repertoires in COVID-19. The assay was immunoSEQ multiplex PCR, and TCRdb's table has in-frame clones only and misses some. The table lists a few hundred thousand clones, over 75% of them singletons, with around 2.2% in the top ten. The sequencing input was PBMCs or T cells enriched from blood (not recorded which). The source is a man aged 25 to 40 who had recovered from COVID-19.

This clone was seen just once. CDR3: CASSSGQALNTEAFF. CDR3 coding DNA: TGTGCCAGCAGCTCGGGACAGGCCTTGAACACTGAAGCTTTCTTT. V and J are TRBV5-8 and TRBJ1-1; 8 bases fit TRBD1. From germline, CDR1 is SGHTS and CDR2 YDEGEE. The CDR3 is made up of 15 amino acids. With 3 bases clipped from V and 0 bases from J, the junction kept 4 bases outside the gene matches.

The CDR3 nucleotides are TGCGCCAGCAGCCAAGGGACAGGGGACGGGTTGGACGCTGAAGCTTTCTTT. This translates into CASSQGTGDGLDAEAFF. The chain employs TRBV4-1 and TRBJ1-1; 9 bases are shared with TRBD1. Germline V gives CDR1 MGHRA, CDR2 YSYEKL. V trimming: 1 base; J trimming: 6 bases; junction bases outside the gene matches: 12. This CDR3 is built from 17 residues.

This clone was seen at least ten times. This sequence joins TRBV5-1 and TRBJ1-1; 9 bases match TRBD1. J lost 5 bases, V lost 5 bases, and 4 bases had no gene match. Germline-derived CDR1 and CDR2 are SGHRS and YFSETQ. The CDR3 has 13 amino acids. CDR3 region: CASRPDRGTEAFF. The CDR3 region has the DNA TGCGCCAGCAGACCTGACAGGGGGACTGAAGCTTTCTTT.

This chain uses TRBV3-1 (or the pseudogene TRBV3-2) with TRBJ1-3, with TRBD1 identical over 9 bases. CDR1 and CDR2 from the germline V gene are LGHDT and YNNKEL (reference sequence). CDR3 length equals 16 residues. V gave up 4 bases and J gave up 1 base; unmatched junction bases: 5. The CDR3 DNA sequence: TGTGCCAGCAGCCCCCGGGACAGGGATTCTGGAAACACCATATATTTT. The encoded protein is CASSPRDRDSGNTIYF.

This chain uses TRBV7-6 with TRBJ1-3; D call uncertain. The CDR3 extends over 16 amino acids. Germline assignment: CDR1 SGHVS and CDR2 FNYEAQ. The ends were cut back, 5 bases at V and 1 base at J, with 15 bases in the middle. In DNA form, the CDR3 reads TGTGCCAGCAGCATCAATCCCCACAGTTCTGGAAACACCATATATTTT. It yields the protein CASSINPHSSGNTIYF.

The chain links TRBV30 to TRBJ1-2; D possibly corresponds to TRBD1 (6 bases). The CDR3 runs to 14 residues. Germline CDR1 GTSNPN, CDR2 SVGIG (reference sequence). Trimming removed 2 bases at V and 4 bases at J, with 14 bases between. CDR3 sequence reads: CAWSKKRGIYGYTF. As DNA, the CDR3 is TGTGCCTGGAGTAAAAAAAGGGGGATCTATGGCTACACCTTC.

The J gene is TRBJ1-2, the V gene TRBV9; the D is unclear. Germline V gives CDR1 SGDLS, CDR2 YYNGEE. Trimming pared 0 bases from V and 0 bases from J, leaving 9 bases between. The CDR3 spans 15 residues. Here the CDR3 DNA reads TGTGCCAGCAGCGTAGAAGACAACGCTAACTATGGCTACACCTTC. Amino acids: CASSVEDNANYGYTF.

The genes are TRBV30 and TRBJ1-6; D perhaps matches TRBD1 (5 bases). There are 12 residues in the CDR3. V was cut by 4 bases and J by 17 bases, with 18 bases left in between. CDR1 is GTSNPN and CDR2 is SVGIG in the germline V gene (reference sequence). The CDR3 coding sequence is TGTGCCTGGACACGGAGGGGAAGTGCCGTCCACTTT. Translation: CAWTRRGSAVHF.

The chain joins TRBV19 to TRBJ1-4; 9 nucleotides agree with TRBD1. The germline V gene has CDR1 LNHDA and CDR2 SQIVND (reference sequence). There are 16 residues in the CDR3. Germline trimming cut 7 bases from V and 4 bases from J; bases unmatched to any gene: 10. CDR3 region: CASTPPAGQGNEKLFF. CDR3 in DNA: TGTGCCAGTACTCCACCGGCGGGACAGGGTAATGAAAAACTGTTTTTT.

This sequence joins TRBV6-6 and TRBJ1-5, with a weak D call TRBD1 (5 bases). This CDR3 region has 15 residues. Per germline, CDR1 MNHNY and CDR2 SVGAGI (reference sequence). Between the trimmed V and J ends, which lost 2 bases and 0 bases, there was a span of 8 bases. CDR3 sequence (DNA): TGTGCCAGCAGTTACAGGGGATATAGCAATCAGCCCCAGCATTTT. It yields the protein CASSYRGYSNQPQHF.

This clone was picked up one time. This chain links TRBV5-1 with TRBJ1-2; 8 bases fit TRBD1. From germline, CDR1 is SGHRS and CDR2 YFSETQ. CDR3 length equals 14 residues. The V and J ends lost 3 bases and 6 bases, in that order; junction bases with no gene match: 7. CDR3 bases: TGCGCCAGCAGCTCGAAGGACAGGGCTGATGGCTACACCTTC. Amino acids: CASSSKDRADGYTF.

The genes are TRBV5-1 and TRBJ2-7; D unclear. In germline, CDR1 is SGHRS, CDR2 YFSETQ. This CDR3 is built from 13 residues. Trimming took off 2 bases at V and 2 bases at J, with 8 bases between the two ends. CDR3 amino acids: CASSFTETYEQYF. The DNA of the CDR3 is TGCGCCAGCAGCTTCACAGAGACCTACGAGCAGTACTTC.

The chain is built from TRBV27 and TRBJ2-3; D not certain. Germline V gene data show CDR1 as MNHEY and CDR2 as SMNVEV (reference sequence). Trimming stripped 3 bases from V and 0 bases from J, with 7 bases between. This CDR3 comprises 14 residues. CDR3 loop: CASSFDLSTDTQYF. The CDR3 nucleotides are TGTGCCAGCAGTTTTGACTTAAGCACAGATACGCAGTATTTT.

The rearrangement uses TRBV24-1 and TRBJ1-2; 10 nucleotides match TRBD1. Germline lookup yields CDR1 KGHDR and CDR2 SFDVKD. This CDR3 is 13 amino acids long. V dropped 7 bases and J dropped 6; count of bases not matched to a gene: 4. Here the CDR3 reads CATSQTGGDGYTF. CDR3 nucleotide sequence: TGTGCCACCAGCCAGACAGGGGGCGATGGCTACACCTTC.

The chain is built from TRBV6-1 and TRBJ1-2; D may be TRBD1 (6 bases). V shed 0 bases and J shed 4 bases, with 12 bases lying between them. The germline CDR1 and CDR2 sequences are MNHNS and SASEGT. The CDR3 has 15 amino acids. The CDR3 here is CASSEADRPLYGYTF. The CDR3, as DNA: TGTGCCAGCAGTGAAGCCGACAGGCCTCTCTATGGCTACACCTTC.

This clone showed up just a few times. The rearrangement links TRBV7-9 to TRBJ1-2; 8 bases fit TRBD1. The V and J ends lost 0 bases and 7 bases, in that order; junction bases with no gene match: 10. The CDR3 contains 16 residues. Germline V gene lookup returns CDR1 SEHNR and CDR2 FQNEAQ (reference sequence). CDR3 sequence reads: CASSLARFPGGFGYTF. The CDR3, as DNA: TGTGCCAGCAGCTTAGCGCGTTTTCCAGGGGGCTTTGGCTACACCTTC. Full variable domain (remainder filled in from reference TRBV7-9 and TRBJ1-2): DTGVSQNPRHKITKRGQNVTFRCDPISEHNRLYWYRQTLGQGPEFLTYFQNEAQLEKSRLLSDRFSAERPKGSFSTLEIQRTEQGDSAMYLCASSLARFPGGFGYTFGSGTRLTVV.

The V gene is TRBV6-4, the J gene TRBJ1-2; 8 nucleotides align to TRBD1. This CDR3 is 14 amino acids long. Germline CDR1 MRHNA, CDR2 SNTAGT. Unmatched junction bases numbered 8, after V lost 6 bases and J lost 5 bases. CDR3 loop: CASRPGQESYGYTF. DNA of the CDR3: TGTGCCAGCAGGCCGGGACAGGAGTCTTATGGCTACACCTTC.

The CDR3 protein is CASSNLRGEKLFF. In nucleotides, the CDR3 is TGTGCCAGCAGCAACCTACGGGGGGAAAAACTGTTTTTT. This chain joins TRBV5-6 and TRBJ1-4; a possible D gene is TRBD1 (5 bases). Trimming shortened V by 4 bases and J by 8 bases, and 12 bases separated the two germline ends. CDR3 size: 13 residues. CDR1 SGHDT and CDR2 YYEEEE come from the germline V gene.

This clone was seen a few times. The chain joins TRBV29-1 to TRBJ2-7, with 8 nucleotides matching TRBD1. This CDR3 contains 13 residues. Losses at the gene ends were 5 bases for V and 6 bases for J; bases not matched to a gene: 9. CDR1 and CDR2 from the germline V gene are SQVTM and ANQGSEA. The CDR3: CSVLGQGSSEQYF. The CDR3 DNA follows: TGCAGCGTTTTAGGACAGGGTTCGTCCGAGCAGTACTTC.

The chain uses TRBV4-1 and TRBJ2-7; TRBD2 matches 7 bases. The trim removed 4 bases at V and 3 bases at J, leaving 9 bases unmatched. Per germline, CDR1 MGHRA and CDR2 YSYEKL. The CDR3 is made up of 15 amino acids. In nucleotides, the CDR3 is TGCGCCAGCAGCCTGCGTTTTGCGGGGGACTACGAGCAGTACTTC. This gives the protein CASSLRFAGDYEQYF.

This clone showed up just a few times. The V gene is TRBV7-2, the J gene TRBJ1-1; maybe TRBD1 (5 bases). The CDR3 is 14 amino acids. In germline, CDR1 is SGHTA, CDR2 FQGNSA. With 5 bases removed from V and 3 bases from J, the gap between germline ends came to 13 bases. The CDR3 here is CASSHAGQHTEAFF. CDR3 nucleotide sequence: TGTGCCAGCAGCCATGCGGGGCAGCACACTGAAGCTTTCTTT.

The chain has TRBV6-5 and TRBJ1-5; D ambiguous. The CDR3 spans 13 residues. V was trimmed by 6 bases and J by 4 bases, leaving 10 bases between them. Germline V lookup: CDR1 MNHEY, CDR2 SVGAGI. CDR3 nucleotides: TGTGCCAGCAGCGTAGACACTAATCAGCCCCAGCATTTT. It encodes CASSVDTNQPQHF.

For the CDR3, the DNA is TGTGCCTGGAGTTCGACGAGGCCGGAGCAGTACTTC. As protein: CAWSSTRPEQYF. This chain connects TRBV30 to TRBJ2-7; D unresolved. The CDR3 consists of 12 residues. CDR1 and CDR2 (germline): GTSNPN, SVGIG (reference sequence). The V end was cut by 2 bases, the J end by 7 bases, with 12 bases between. Using reference TRBV30 and TRBJ2-7 for the parts outside the CDR3, the full variable domain is SQTIHQWPATLVQPVGSPLSLECTVEGTSNPNLYWYRQAAGRGLQLLFYSVGIGQISSEVPQNLSASRPQDRQFILSSKKLLLSDSGFYLCAWSSTRPEQYFGPGTRLTVT.

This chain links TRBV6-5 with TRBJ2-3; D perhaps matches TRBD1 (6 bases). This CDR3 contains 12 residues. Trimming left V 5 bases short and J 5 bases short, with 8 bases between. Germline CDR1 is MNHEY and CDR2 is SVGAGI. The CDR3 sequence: CASSHREDTQYF. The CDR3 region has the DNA TGTGCCAGCAGTCACAGGGAAGATACGCAGTATTTT.

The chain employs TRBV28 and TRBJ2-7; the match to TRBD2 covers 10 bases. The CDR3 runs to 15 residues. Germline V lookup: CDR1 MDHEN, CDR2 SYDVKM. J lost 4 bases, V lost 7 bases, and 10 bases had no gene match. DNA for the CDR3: TGTGCCAGCACCACATCCCCACTAGCGGGGTACGAGCAGTACTTC. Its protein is CASTTSPLAGYEQYF. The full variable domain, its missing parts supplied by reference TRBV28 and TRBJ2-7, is DVKVTQSSRYLVKRTGEKVFLECVQDMDHENMFWYRQDPGLGLRLIYFSYDVKMKEKGDIPEGYSVSREKKERFSLILESASTNQTSMYLCASTTSPLAGYEQYFGPGTRLTVT.

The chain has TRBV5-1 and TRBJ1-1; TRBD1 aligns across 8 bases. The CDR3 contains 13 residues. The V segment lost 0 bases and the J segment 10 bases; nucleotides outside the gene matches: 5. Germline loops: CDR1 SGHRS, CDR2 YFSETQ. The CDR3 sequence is CASSLVQGEGAFF. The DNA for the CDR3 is TGCGCCAGCAGCTTGGTACAGGGGGAAGGAGCTTTCTTT.

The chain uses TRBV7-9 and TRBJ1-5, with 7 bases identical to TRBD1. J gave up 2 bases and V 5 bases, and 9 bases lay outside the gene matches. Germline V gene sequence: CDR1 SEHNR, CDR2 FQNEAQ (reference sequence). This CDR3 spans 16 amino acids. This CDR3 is CASSPRTGLGNQPQHF. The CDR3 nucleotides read TGTGCCAGCAGCCCCAGGACAGGCTTGGGCAATCAGCCCCAGCATTTT.